This T cell receptor (beta chain) was sequenced during a study of yellow fever vaccine responses in identical twins. Regarding the study as a whole: Twins showed a vaccine T cell response that reportedly seemed partly convergent, partly personalized.

TCRdb fed the RT-PCR reads into MiXCR, producing one record per CDR3 protein. The table records thousands of distinct CDR3 sequences, around 84% of them present only once. Of note for this clonotype: Antigen specificity is unknown.

The CDR3 contains 12 residues. Looked up from germline, CDR1 is SQVTM and CDR2 is ANQGSEA. Trimming took 7 bases from V and 4 from J, leaving 13 bases between them. This receptor was taken from a woman younger than 35 who received the yellow fever vaccine. Material: T cells from blood (PBMCs), unsorted or a sorted subset (not recorded which), obtained before or after yellow fever vaccination (not recorded which). The chain carries TRBV29-1 and TRBJ2-5, with D possibly TRBD2 on 6 matching bases. Here the CDR3 reads CSAWTTGETQYF. For the CDR3, the DNA is TGCAGCGCCTGGACTACCGGAGAGACCCAGTACTTC.